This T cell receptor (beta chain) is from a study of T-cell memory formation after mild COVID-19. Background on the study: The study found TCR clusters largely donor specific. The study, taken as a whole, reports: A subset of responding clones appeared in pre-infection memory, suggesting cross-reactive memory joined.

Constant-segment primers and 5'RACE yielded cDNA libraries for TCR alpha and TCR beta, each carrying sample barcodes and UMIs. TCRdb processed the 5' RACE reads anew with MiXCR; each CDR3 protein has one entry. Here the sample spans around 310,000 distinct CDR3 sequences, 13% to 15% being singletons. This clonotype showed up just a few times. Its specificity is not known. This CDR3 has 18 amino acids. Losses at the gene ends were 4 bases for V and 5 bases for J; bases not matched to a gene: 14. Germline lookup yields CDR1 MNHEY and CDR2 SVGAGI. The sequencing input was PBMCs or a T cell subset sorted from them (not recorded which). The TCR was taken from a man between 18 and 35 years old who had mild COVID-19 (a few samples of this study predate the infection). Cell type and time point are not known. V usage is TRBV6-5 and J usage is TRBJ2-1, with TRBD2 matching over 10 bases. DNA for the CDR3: TGTGCCAGCAGTTCCGATTCCTCCTTAGCGGGGGGCCACAATGAGCAGTTCTTC. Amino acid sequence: CASSSDSSLAGGHNEQFF.